The entry that follows covers one T cell receptor (beta chain) sequence. Other DNA sequences in this specimen translate into the identical CDR3. The sample originates from a study of shared clonotypes between healthy human individuals. Study in general: The donor group consisted of two women and a few men, aged 18 to 49.

An even split of each subset's genomic DNA across several immunoSEQ plates was performed. As processed by the authors: Junction-only immunoSEQ sequences carried no quality scores, so filtering differed. Only in-frame clones appear in the TCRdb table, and some are missing; sequencing was by immunoSEQ multiplex PCR. That table gives V, J and clone size, and the DNA gave D and trimming. Of roughly 2.2 million clones listed, 85% to 95% were seen once; the top ten hold 0.3% to 0.4%. V shed 3 bases, J shed 5 bases, and the junction held 6 bases outside the gene matches. The CDR3 covers 14 residues. Germline V gene sequence: CDR1 MNHEY, CDR2 SMNVEV (reference sequence).

The sample consisted of naive CD4+ T cells from PBMCs. Subset specified: CD45RA+ positively selected. The genes are TRBV27 and TRBJ2-7, with TRBD2 matching 8 bases. The TCR was taken from a man aged 18 to 30 in good health. Some clones in this sample may be carry-over from other donors' samples. CDR3 nucleotide sequence: TGTGCCAGCAGTTTTGGCGGGAGGATAGACGAGCAGTACTTC. Translated, it gives CASSFGGRIDEQYF.